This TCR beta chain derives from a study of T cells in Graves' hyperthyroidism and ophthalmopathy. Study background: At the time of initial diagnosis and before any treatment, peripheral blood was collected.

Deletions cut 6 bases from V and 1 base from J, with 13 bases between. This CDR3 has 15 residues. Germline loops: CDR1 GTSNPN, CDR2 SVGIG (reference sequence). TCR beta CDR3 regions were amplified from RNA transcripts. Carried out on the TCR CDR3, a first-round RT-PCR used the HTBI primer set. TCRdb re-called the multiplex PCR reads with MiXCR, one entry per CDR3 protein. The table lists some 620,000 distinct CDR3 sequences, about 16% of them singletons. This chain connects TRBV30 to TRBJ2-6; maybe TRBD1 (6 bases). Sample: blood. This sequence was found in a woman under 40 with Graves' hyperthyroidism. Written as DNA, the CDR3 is TGTGCCTGTCAGGGGATGTTTTCTGGGGCCAACGTCCTGACTTTC. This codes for CACQGMFSGANVLTF.